This record concerns one TCR beta chain sequence. Its antigen is not known. The record originates from a study of T cell responses to AZD1222 COVID-19 vaccine. Study-level results: Close to half of all spike-specific TCRs reportedly target regions of the variants that are unmutated. Just a handful of AZD1222 recipients were seropositive at baseline. Donor demographics were predominantly white British with a female majority; clonal diversity may be underestimated. With dominance at 160-218 and 743-854, vaccine-associated CD4 TCRs spanned spike.

The method was immunoSEQ multiplex PCR; TCRdb's version includes in-frame clones alone and lacks a portion of them. The sample lists over 120,000 clones, approximately 86% occurring once. The sequence was obtained from an adult who received the AZD1222 COVID-19 vaccine. The specimen comprised peripheral blood, sampled 28 days after the second AZD1222 dose.

In nucleotides, the CDR3 is TGTGCCAGCAGCCAAGACCCCTCCAGCGGGGGGGGTACCGGGGAGCTGTTTTTT. This encodes CASSQDPSSGGGTGELFF. V usage is TRBV4-2 and J usage is TRBJ2-2; 10 bases are a match to TRBD2. The CDR3 is 18 residues long. The ends lost 0 bases at V and 5 bases at J; junction bases unmatched: 9. Looked up from germline, CDR1 is LGHNA and CDR2 is YNFKEQ.